The 8 T cell receptor beta chains below come from one sample, sequenced in a study of blood T cell repertoires in COVID-19. The protocol was immunoSEQ multiplex PCR, while the TCRdb copy is restricted to in-frame clones and leaves out a portion. The table includes 120,000 to 150,000 clones, 80% to 85% detected once. Sample: peripheral blood. Every receptor here comes from a human donor in a cohort sampled during active COVID-19.

This chain joins TRBV2 and TRBJ2-5; 13 bases line up with TRBD2. The CDR3 runs to 15 residues. The junction had 5 bases not matched to a gene; V was cut back by 3 bases and J by 7 bases. Germline values: CDR1 SNHLY, CDR2 FYNNEI. The CDR3 region has the DNA TGTGCCAGCAGTGATACTAGCGGGGGGGCCGCGACCCAGTACTTC. Encoded protein: CASSDTSGGAATQYF. Combining the CDR3 with reference TRBV2 and TRBJ2-5 gives the whole variable domain EPEVTQTPSHQVTQMGQEVILRCVPISNHLYFYWYRQILGQKVEFLVSFYNNEISEKSEIFDDQFSVERPDGSNFTLKIRSTKLEDSAMYFCASSDTSGGAATQYFGPGTRLLVL.

By proportion, this clone is medium-sized. The chain couples TRBV4-1 to TRBJ1-6; 7 bases fit TRBD1. V trimming: 0 bases; J trimming: 4 bases; junction bases outside the gene matches: 6. Germline CDR1 is MGHRA and CDR2 is YSYEKL. CDR3 length: 17 residues. The CDR3, as DNA: TGCGCCAGCAGCCAAGATACCGGGACAGAGTATAATTCACCCCTCCACTTT. It encodes CASSQDTGTEYNSPLHF.

The chain employs TRBV9 and TRBJ2-7; a possible D gene is TRBD2 (5 bases). This CDR3 is built from 16 residues. V dropped 0 bases and J dropped 3 bases, with 16 bases sitting between them. Germline CDR1 and CDR2: SGDLS and YYNGEE. CDR3 loop: CASSVDVGGLNYEQYF. The CDR3 DNA reads as TGTGCCAGCAGCGTAGATGTTGGCGGGTTAAACTACGAGCAGTACTTC.

This chain joins TRBV6-6 and TRBJ2-6; possible D gene TRBD1, 5 bases. Germline V CDR1 and CDR2: MNHNY, SVGAGI (reference sequence). The length of the CDR3 is 13 residues. Between the trimmed V and J ends, which lost 8 bases and 2 bases, there was a span of 7 bases. CDR3 in DNA: TGTGCCAGCGCAGGGACTGGGGCCAACGTCCTGACTTTC. It translates to CASAGTGANVLTF.

This clone was seen only once. V and J are TRBV18 and TRBJ2-3; D is ambiguous. The CDR3 consists of 13 residues. The V gene lost 0 bases and the J gene lost 4 bases, with 5 bases spanning the gap. The germline gives CDR1 KGHSH, CDR2 LQKENI. The CDR3 loop reads CASSPPGADTQYF. CDR3 sequence (DNA): TGTGCCAGCTCACCACCGGGCGCAGATACGCAGTATTTT.

The chain is built from TRBV2 and TRBJ1-2, with 11 bases fitting TRBD1. V shed 4 bases, J shed 3 bases, and the junction held 4 bases outside the gene matches. The CDR3 has 15 amino acids. Germline CDR1 SNHLY, CDR2 FYNNEI. This CDR3 is CASSVRTGGHYGYTF. As DNA, the CDR3 is TGTGCCAGCAGTGTTCGGACAGGGGGCCACTATGGCTACACCTTC. The variable domain in full, completed from reference TRBV2 and TRBJ1-2, reads EPEVTQTPSHQVTQMGQEVILRCVPISNHLYFYWYRQILGQKVEFLVSFYNNEISEKSEIFDDQFSVERPDGSNFTLKIRSTKLEDSAMYFCASSVRTGGHYGYTFGSGTRLTVV.

The chain employs TRBV7-2 and TRBJ2-3; D is possibly TRBD2 (5 bases). The ends were cut back, 3 bases at V and 6 bases at J, with 13 bases in the middle. CDR1 is SGHTA and CDR2 is FQGNSA in the germline V gene. CDR3 length: 14 amino acids. In DNA, the CDR3 is TGTGCCAGCAGCTTCAACAGACGAGGGGATACGCAGTATTTT. As protein: CASSFNRRGDTQYF.

The V and J genes are TRBV5-1 and TRBJ1-2, with 10 bases lining up with TRBD1. The CDR3 sequence is 14 residues long. After removal of 4 bases from V and 5 bases from J, the junction contained 5 bases not matched to a gene. CDR1 is SGHRS, CDR2 YFSETQ, per germline. In DNA form, the CDR3 reads TGCGCCAGCAGCCTCGGACAGGGGGAATATGGCTACACCTTC. It yields the protein CASSLGQGEYGYTF.